A single sample gave rise to the 3 T cell receptor beta chains below, sequenced in a study of beta chain features in type 1 diabetes. What was sequenced were expressed TCRB transcripts, since all of the isolated RNA had been reverse transcribed. Sequencing was performed with immunoSEQ multiplex PCR; in TCRdb, only in-frame clones are kept and a portion is missing. The table records approximately 44,000 clones, over 50% of them present only once. Source material: Tregs from blood. These receptors originate from a woman aged 18-29 years in good health.

The chain is built from TRBV7-3 and TRBJ2-3; 15 nucleotides align to TRBD2. The CDR3 totals 20 residues. Germline CDR1 and CDR2: SGHTA and FQGTGA. The V and J ends lost 5 bases and 3 bases, in that order; junction bases with no gene match: 15. The CDR3 sequence is CASSPYGTSGRWGTTDTQYF. CDR3 sequence (DNA): TGTGCCAGCAGCCCCTACGGGACTAGCGGGAGGTGGGGCACGACAGATACGCAGTATTTT. Combining the CDR3 with reference TRBV7-3 and TRBJ2-3 gives the whole variable domain GAGVSQTPSNKVTEKGKYVELRCDPISGHTALYWYRQSLGQGPEFLIYFQGTGAADDSGLPNDRFFAVRPEGSVSTLKIQRTERGDSAVYLCASSPYGTSGRWGTTDTQYFGPGTRLTVL.

To note about this clone: The junction shows a germline mismatch at one end, possibly a read error. The same CDR3 can be traced to other DNA sequences in this sample. The chain recombines TRBV18 with TRBJ1-2; TRBD1 is a possible D gene (5 bases). The CDR3 consists of 14 residues. Looked up from germline, CDR1 is KGHSH and CDR2 is LQKENI. The CDR3 spells CASSTSDKGYGYTF. The CDR3, as DNA: TGCGCCAGCTCAACTTCGGACAAAGGCTATGGCTACACCTTC.

This chain joins TRBV28 and TRBJ2-5, with 12 bases that match TRBD1. The CDR3 has 16 residues. V was clipped by 3 bases and J by 6 bases; unmatched bases: 8. In germline, CDR1 is MDHEN, CDR2 SYDVKM. CDR3: CASSLWGQGALKTQYF. The CDR3 DNA sequence: TGTGCCAGCAGTTTGTGGGGACAGGGGGCTTTAAAGACCCAGTACTTC.